The T cell receptor beta chain described here comes from a study of shared clonotypes between healthy human individuals. The table lists this clone with a few counts. Profiling relied on immunoSEQ multiplex PCR, and the TCRdb table lists in-frame clones only, not all of them. The data show some 100,000 clones, with around 68% seen just once and 24% held by the top ten. The TCR sequence derives from a woman between 25 and 40 years old in good health. Sequences were obtained from memory CD8+ T cells sorted from blood. Subset denoted: CD45RO+ cells pooled with CCR7-negative TemRA cells.

The CDR3 region is CASSRTLGESSHEQFF. CDR3 in DNA: TGTGCCAGCAGCCGCACGCTGGGGGAGTCTAGCCATGAGCAGTTCTTC. The chain recombines TRBV9 with TRBJ2-1; either TRBD1 or TRBD2 may fit D (5 bases each). The V end lost 4 bases, the J end lost 8 bases, and 22 bases lay between the germline ends. Germline V lookup: CDR1 SGDLS, CDR2 YYNGEE. The CDR3 spans 16 residues.